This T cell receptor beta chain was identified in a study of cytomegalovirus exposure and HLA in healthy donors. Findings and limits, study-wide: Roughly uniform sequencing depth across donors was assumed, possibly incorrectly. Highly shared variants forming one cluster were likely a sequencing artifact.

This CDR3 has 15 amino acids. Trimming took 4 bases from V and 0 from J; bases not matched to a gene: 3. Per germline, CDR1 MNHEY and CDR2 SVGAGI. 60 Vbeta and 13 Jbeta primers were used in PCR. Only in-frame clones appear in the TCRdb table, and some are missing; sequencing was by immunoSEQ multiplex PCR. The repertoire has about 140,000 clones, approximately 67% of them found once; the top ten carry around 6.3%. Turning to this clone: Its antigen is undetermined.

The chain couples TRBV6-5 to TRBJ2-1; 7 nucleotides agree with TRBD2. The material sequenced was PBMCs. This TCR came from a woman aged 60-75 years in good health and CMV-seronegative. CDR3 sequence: CASSSSGSSYNEQFF. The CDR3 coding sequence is TGTGCCAGCAGTTCTAGCGGTAGCTCCTACAATGAGCAGTTCTTC.